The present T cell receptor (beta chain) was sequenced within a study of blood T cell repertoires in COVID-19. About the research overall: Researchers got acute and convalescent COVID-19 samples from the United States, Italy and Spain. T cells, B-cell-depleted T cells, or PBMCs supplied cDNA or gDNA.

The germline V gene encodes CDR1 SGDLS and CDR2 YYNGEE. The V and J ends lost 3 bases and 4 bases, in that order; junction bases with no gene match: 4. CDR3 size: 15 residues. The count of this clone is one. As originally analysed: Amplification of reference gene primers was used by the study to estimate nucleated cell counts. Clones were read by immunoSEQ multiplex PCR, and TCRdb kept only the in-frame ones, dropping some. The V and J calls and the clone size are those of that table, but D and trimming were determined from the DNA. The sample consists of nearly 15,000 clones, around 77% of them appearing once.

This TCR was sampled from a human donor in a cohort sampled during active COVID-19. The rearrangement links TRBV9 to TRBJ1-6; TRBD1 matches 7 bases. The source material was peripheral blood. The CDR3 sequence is CASSARQGYNSPLHF. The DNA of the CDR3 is TGTGCCAGCAGCGCACGACAGGGATATAATTCACCCCTCCACTTT.